The clone carrying this T cell receptor beta chain was seen a few times. What it binds is unknown. The identical CDR3 is also encoded by other nucleotide sequences in the sample. These data come from a study of beta chain features in type 1 diabetes. V was trimmed by 6 bases and J by 4 bases, leaving 9 bases between them. The CDR3 runs to 12 residues. Germline V gene lookup returns CDR1 MGHDK and CDR2 SYGVNS. Expressed TCRB transcripts got sequenced, as all isolated RNA was reverse transcribed. Profiling relied on immunoSEQ multiplex PCR, and the TCRdb table lists in-frame clones only, not all of them. The table lists hundreds of thousands of clones, roughly an eighth of them singletons, with just under 0.04% in the top ten. Broader study findings: Among patients with Type 1 diabetes, TCRB CDR3s were moderately but significantly shorter in every one of the four CD4+ subsets.

This chain joins TRBV25-1 and TRBJ1-2; D not certain. The sequencing input was naive CD4+ T cells from blood. This sequence was found in a man aged 18-30 years with type 1 diabetes. For the CDR3, the DNA is TGTGCCAGCAGCGGTACAGTCTATGGCTACACCTTC. Translating gives CASSGTVYGYTF.